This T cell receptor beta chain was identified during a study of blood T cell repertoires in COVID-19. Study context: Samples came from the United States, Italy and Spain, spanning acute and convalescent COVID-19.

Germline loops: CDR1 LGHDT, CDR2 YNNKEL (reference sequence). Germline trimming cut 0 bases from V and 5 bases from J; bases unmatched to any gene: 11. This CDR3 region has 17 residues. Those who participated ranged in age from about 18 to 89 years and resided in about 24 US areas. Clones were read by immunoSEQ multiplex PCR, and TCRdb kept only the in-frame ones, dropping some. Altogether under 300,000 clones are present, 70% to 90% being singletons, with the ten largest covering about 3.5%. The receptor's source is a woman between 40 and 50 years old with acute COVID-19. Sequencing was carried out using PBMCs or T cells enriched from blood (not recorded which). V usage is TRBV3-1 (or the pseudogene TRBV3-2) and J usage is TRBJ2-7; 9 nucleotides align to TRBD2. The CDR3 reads CASSQERIAGVVHEQYF. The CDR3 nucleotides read TGTGCCAGCAGCCAAGAACGAATAGCGGGAGTCGTCCACGAGCAGTACTTC.